The present TCR beta chain was sequenced within a study of T cell repertoires in ileal Crohn's disease. Trimming stripped 4 bases from V and 9 bases from J, with 20 bases between. Germline V gene sequence: CDR1 SGHNT, CDR2 YYREEE (reference sequence). The CDR3 consists of 15 residues. Assay used: immunoSEQ multiplex PCR; TCRdb lists only in-frame clones, some missing. Among some 14,000 clones listed, 70% to 90% were seen once. This chain links TRBV5-4 with TRBJ2-1; D unclear. The sequencing sample was made of ileal tissue. The source of this sequence is an adult with Crohn's disease. Here the CDR3 reads CASSPDGQVDGEQFF. In DNA form, the CDR3 reads TGTGCCAGCAGCCCGGATGGGCAGGTGGATGGTGAGCAGTTCTTC. The full variable domain, completed using reference TRBV5-4 and TRBJ2-1, is ETGVTQSPTHLIKTRGQQVTLRCSSQSGHNTVSWYQQALGQGPQFIFQYYREEENGRGNFPPRFSGLQFPNYSSELNVNALELDDSALYLCASSPDGQVDGEQFFGPGTRLTVL.